This is a list of T cell receptor beta chains from one sample in a study of shared clonotypes between healthy human individuals. Only in-frame clones appear in the TCRdb table, and some are missing; sequencing was by immunoSEQ multiplex PCR. Of some 2.1 million clones in the sample, 95% are singletons; the top ten hold more than 0.1%. The sequenced sample was naive CD4+ T cells sorted from blood. The source of these receptors is a man between 18 and 35 years old in good health. Each CDR3 is given with its conserved first and last residue. A D gene is named only where the DNA matches it firmly. Clone size is given for some rows only: seen once, a few or many times, or a class if the clone is expanded.

TRBV5-1,.,TRBJ2-3,.,CASSSRVSTDTQYF,TGCGCCAGCAGCTCCCGGGTTAGCACAGATACGCAGTATTTT
TRBV6-6,.,TRBJ2-7,.,CASSYRGVSPGQYF,TGTGCCAGCAGTTACAGGGGCGTATCGCCGGGGCAGTACTTC
TRBV6-1,.,TRBJ1-1,.,CASSEVRTVNTEAFF,TGTGCCAGCAGTGAAGTGCGGACAGTGAACACTGAAGCTTTCTTT
TRBV7-9,.,TRBJ2-2,TRBD1,CASSHKPGQGLTGELFF,TGTGCCAGCAGCCATAAACCGGGACAGGGGCTAACCGGGGAGCTGTTTTTT
TRBV6-4,once,TRBJ1-1,.,CASSDFRGLLDTEAFF,TGTGCCAGCAGTGACTTCAGGGGCCTCCTCGACACTGAAGCTTTCTTT
TRBV5-1,.,TRBJ2-7,TRBD1,CASSQGAYEQYF,TGCGCCAGCAGTCAGGGGGCCTACGAGCAGTACTTC
TRBV5-1,.,TRBJ2-5,.,CASSVSGNIGETQYF,TGCGCCAGCAGCGTATCGGGCAACATCGGGGAGACCCAGTACTTC
TRBV9,.,TRBJ1-3,TRBD1,CASSDQQGRPGNTIYF,TGTGCCAGCAGCGACCAACAGGGGAGGCCTGGAAACACCATATATTTT
TRBV4-3,.,TRBJ1-1,.,CASSQDFGVTEAFF,TGCGCCAGCAGCCAAGATTTTGGGGTGACTGAAGCTTTCTTT
TRBV10-3,.,TRBJ2-7,TRBD1,CAISDGDSSSYEQYF,TGTGCCATCAGTGACGGGGACAGTAGCTCCTACGAGCAGTACTTC
TRBV14,.,TRBJ2-7,.,CASSHRRTAPYEQYF,TGTGCCAGCAGCCACCGGAGGACAGCCCCCTACGAGCAGTACTTC